The following is a T cell receptor (beta chain) sequence with its context. Its antigen is still unknown. Per-nucleotide qualities are absent, and no much larger clonotype sits a single base away. This record comes from a study of blood T cell repertoires in COVID-19 (TCRdb year 2020). Regarding the complete study: Samples covering the acute and convalescent phases of COVID-19 were provided by collaborators in the United States, Italy and Spain. The prospective study material was composed of cDNA or gDNA derived from T cells, B-cell-depleted T cells, or PBMCs. Subjects who had been exposed to COVID-19, were actively infected with it, or had recovered from it provided the deeply sampled blood TCRbeta repertoires that made up the dataset. The repertoires were released in a freely available public database intended as a resource for research on the immune response to SARS-CoV-2. Samples came from the ongoing ImmuneRACE study (first 160 participants) plus 1,254 subjects from 6 global collaborators. A de-identified subject ID, COVID-19 status, age in years and sex were almost always included in the sample metadata. Where available, HLA class I and class II types were taken from metadata supplied by the sample provider and were not determined by assay-based typing.

On the study overall, not on this receptor specifically: The amount of clinical and demographic metadata varied by source and participant and was provided uncurated.

Whole blood was collected in K2EDTA tubes by collaborating institutions according to the institutions' own protocols. For TCRbeta analysis, collaborator samples were shipped as frozen whole blood, as isolated PBMCs, or as DNA extracted from either sample type. The immunoSEQ Assay, a bias-controlled multiplex PCR, was used to amplify TCRbeta CDR3 regions from genomic DNA. Per the original workflow: The number of nucleated cells in each sample was estimated from the amplification of reference gene primers within the assay. To quantify the absolute abundance of each unique TCRbeta CDR3 rearrangement, sequence reads were collapsed and filtered. For each sample, productive Simpson clonality was calculated by taking the square root of Simpson's diversity index across productive rearrangements. TCRdb took this table from immuneACCESS and kept in-frame rearrangements with V and J called. Such tables lack part of the clones; where checked against another copy, unresolved V genes explain under half of the gap, and the rest is unexplained. V, J and clone size reflect that table, while D and trimming were determined from the DNA. This sample gives some 260,000 clones in total; 70% to 85% of them show up just once. The ten largest clones take up 3.3% of the sample.

Sequenced input: peripheral blood. This TCR came from a woman at least 80 years old with acute or convalescent COVID-19.

The DNA reads as follows: TGTGCCAGCAGTGATGCAGGTGCTTATGGCTACACCTTC. This is translated as CASSDAGAYGYTF. This sequence uses TRBV25-1 and TRBJ1-2; no D gene call is confident. Sequences MGHDK (CDR1) and SYGVNS (CDR2) are obtained from the germline V gene. The cysteine opens and the phenylalanine closes a CDR3 of 13 amino acids. The entry retains the CDR3 DNA only, 39 bases that are in frame from base 1. Deletion took 3 bases off V and 5 bases off J, with a span of 10 bases between the germline ends.